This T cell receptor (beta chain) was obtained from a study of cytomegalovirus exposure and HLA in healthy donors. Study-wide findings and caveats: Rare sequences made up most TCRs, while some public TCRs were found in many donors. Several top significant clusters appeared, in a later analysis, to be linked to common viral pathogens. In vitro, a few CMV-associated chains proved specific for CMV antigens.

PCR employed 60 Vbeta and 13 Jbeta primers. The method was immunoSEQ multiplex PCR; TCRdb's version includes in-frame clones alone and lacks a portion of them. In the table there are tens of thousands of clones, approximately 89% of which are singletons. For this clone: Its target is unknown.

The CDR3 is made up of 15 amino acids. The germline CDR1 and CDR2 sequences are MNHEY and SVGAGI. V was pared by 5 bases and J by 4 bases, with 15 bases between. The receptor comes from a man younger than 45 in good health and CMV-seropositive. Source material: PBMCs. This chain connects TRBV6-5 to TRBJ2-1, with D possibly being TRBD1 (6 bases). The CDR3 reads CASSRDTVGYNEQFF. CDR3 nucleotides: TGTGCCAGCAGTCGGGACACGGTGGGGTACAATGAGCAGTTCTTC.